These T cell receptor beta chains were read from a single sample in a study of blood T cell repertoires in COVID-19. Profiled with immunoSEQ multiplex PCR; TCRdb holds only in-frame clones, not every one. The sample carries tens of thousands of clones, 82% recorded once. Sequencing was performed on peripheral blood. All receptors come from a woman aged 55 to 70 with acute or convalescent COVID-19. CDR3s include the opening cysteine and the closing phenylalanine or tryptophan. The order of the fields is J gene, D gene, clone size, V gene, CDR3 protein, CDR3 DNA. A D gene is named only where the DNA matches it firmly. The listing skips clone size in some rows; elsewhere it reads once, few, many or a size class.

J: TRBJ1-5; D: .; size: .; V: TRBV19; CDR3: CASSPQPPSPGDHNPSLQPQHF; DNA: TGTGCCAGTAGTCCACAACCTCCCAGCCCGGGTGATCATAACCCTTCCCTTCAGCCCCAGCATTTT
J: TRBJ1-1; D: .; size: .; V: TRBV13; CDR3: CASSLFSTVNTEAFF; DNA: TGTGCCAGCAGCTTATTCTCGACAGTGAACACTGAAGCTTTCTTT
J: TRBJ2-3; D: .; size: .; V: TRBV5-5; CDR3: CASSPGSGVDTQYF; DNA: TGTGCCAGCAGCCCTGGTTCGGGGGTCGATACGCAGTATTTT
J: TRBJ1-2; D: .; size: .; V: TRBV18; CDR3: CASSPAWAGDGYTF; DNA: TGTGCCAGCTCACCCGCCTGGGCAGGGGATGGCTACACCTTC
J: TRBJ1-6; D: .; size: .; V: TRBV20-1; CDR3: CSASERPNSPLHF; DNA: TGCAGTGCTAGTGAGAGGCCTAATTCACCCCTCCACTTT
J: TRBJ2-2; D: TRBD1; size: few; V: TRBV4-1; CDR3: CASSQVLRGRNTGELFF; DNA: TGCGCCAGCAGCCAAGTGCTCAGGGGGAGAAACACCGGGGAGCTGTTTTTT
J: TRBJ2-7; D: TRBD1; size: .; V: TRBV18; CDR3: CASSPRGQVRYEQYF; DNA: TGTGCCAGCTCGCCCCGAGGACAGGTCAGGTACGAGCAGTACTTC
J: TRBJ2-1; D: .; size: .; V: TRBV30; CDR3: CAWSVSAGANNEQFF; DNA: TGTGCCTGGAGTGTAAGCGCGGGGGCTAACAATGAGCAGTTCTTC
J: TRBJ2-3; D: TRBD1; size: .; V: TRBV19; CDR3: CASSKPGQAPDTQYF; DNA: TGTGCCAGTAGTAAGCCGGGACAGGCCCCAGATACGCAGTATTTT
J: TRBJ1-5; D: TRBD1; size: .; V: TRBV19; CDR3: CASSKGPTGYMGNQPQHF; DNA: TGTGCCAGTAGTAAGGGGCCGACAGGGTACATGGGCAATCAGCCCCAGCATTTT
J: TRBJ2-3; D: TRBD2; size: .; V: TRBV28; CDR3: CASSPPASGGVPDTQYF; DNA: TGTGCCAGCAGTCCCCCTGCTAGCGGGGGGGTCCCAGATACGCAGTATTTT